What follows are 29 T cell receptor beta chains derived from one specimen sequenced in a study of control samples from healthy donors and cancer patients. Here immunoSEQ multiplex PCR was the method, and the copy in TCRdb shows in-frame clones only, minus some. The sample lists about 59,000 clones; roughly 90% were seen once. Sequencing was performed on PBMCs. The receptors here all came from a man aged 35-49 years with colorectal cancer.

The rearrangement links TRBV27 to TRBJ1-2; TRBD1 might be the D (6 bases). CDR1 is MNHEY, CDR2 SMNVEV, per germline (reference sequence). V gave up 5 bases and J gave up 4 bases, with 17 bases separating them. The CDR3 consists of 15 residues. The CDR3 sequence is CASSPVLGGVYGYTF. CDR3 bases: TGTGCCAGCAGTCCCGTCCTAGGGGGAGTCTATGGCTACACCTTC.

The rearrangement uses TRBV12-3 or TRBV12-4 and TRBJ1-2, with 7 bases aligning to TRBD1. The CDR3 has 12 amino acids. V lost 6 bases and J lost 6; bases outside the gene matches: 4. Written as DNA, the CDR3 is TGTGCCAGCAGCCAGACAGGGCATGGCTACACCTTC. Protein product: CASSQTGHGYTF.

The V and J genes are TRBV11-3 and TRBJ1-1, with TRBD1 matching 7 bases. J gave up 4 bases and V 4 bases, and 12 bases lay outside the gene matches. The CDR3 spans 16 residues. The germline gives CDR1 SGHNT, CDR2 YENEEA. The CDR3 DNA reads as TGTGCCAGCAGCTCATACGCCGGCAGGGGGATCACTGAAGCTTTCTTT. Translation gives CASSSYAGRGITEAFF. Together with reference TRBV11-3 and TRBJ1-1, the CDR3 gives the full variable domain: EAGVVQSPRYKIIEKKQPVAFWCNPISGHNTLYWYLQNLGQGPELLIRYENEEAVDDSQLPKDRFSAERLKGVDSTLKIQPAELGDSAVYLCASSSYAGRGITEAFFGQGTRLTVV.

The chain joins TRBV6-1 to TRBJ2-3, with unresolved D. The V end lost 1 base, the J end lost 0 bases, and 11 bases lay between the germline ends. The CDR3 loop spans 16 amino acids. Per germline, CDR1 MNHNS and CDR2 SASEGT. The CDR3 reads CASSEGAERSTDTQYF. CDR3 sequence (DNA): TGTGCCAGCAGTGAAGGGGCGGAACGAAGCACAGATACGCAGTATTTT.

The V call is TRBV9, the J call TRBJ2-1, with a weak D call TRBD1 (7 bases). This CDR3 is built from 14 residues. Germline assignment: CDR1 SGDLS and CDR2 YYNGEE. V was trimmed by 4 bases and J by 9 bases, leaving 17 bases between them. The CDR3 protein is CASSRQGGLGEQFF. The CDR3 nucleotides read TGTGCCAGCAGCCGGCAGGGGGGTCTCGGTGAGCAGTTCTTC.

This chain links TRBV6-5 with TRBJ1-2; D might be TRBD1 (5 bases). Germline V gene sequence: CDR1 MNHEY, CDR2 SVGAGI. V lost 5 bases and J 2 bases, leaving 9 bases between the germline ends. The CDR3 is made up of 13 amino acids. The CDR3 DNA reads as TGTGCCAGCAGTCGGGGCGGAAACTATGGCTACACCTTC. This translates into CASSRGGNYGYTF.

The CDR3 protein is CASSLGQRNTEAFF. The CDR3 region has the DNA TGTGCCAGCAGCTTGGGACAACGAAACACTGAAGCTTTCTTT. J is TRBJ1-1 and V is TRBV5-4; D is unclear. There are 14 residues in the CDR3. CDR1 SGHNT and CDR2 YYREEE come from the germline V gene (reference sequence). V lost 0 bases and J 2 bases, leaving 8 bases between the germline ends.

The genes are TRBV10-2 and TRBJ1-5; 11 nucleotides match TRBD1. With V trimmed by 6 bases and J by 4 bases, 5 bases remained unmatched. The CDR3 has 15 amino acids. CDR1 WSHSY and CDR2 SAAADI come from the germline V gene. In DNA, the CDR3 is TGCGCCAGCAGACCAGGGACAGGGGGAAATCAGCCCCAGCATTTT. Translation: CASRPGTGGNQPQHF.

The chain recombines TRBV19 with TRBJ2-1, with 16 bases that match TRBD2. The germline gives CDR1 LNHDA, CDR2 SQIVND (reference sequence). CDR3 size: 17 residues. V gave up 5 bases and J gave up 0 bases; unmatched junction bases: 1. The CDR3 DNA reads as TGTGCCAGTAGTGGGACTAGCGGGGGGGCCTCCTACAATGAGCAGTTCTTC. Translating gives CASSGTSGGASYNEQFF.

The gene calls are TRBV7-2 and TRBJ1-4; perhaps TRBD1 as D (5 bases). The V end lost 10 bases, the J end lost 0 bases, and 18 bases lay between the germline ends. The CDR3 has 16 amino acids. Germline V gene lookup returns CDR1 SGHTA and CDR2 FQGNSA. The CDR3 bases are TGTGCCACCAGTGGGGCCGGGGACGCAACTAATGAAAAACTGTTTTTT. Encoded protein: CATSGAGDATNEKLFF.

J is TRBJ2-1 and V is TRBV30, with 7 bases fitting TRBD2. This CDR3 has 12 amino acids. CDR1 and CDR2 (germline): GTSNPN, SVGIG (reference sequence). V shed 4 bases and J 8 bases; nucleotides not matched to a gene: 5. The CDR3, as DNA: TGTGCCTGGAAGGGAGGGAGCCATGAGCAGTTCTTC. Amino acids: CAWKGGSHEQFF.

The chain carries TRBV19 and TRBJ1-1; possible D gene TRBD1, 6 bases. CDR1 is LNHDA, CDR2 SQIVND, per germline (reference sequence). The CDR3 length is 15 residues. V dropped 5 bases and J dropped 6 bases, with 19 bases sitting between them. The CDR3 here is CASSRTGGGFPEAFF. CDR3 nucleotide sequence: TGTGCCAGTAGTCGGACGGGGGGCGGGTTCCCTGAAGCTTTCTTT.

The V and J genes are TRBV3-1 (or the pseudogene TRBV3-2) and TRBJ1-1, with TRBD1 as a possible D gene (6 bases). CDR1 and CDR2 from the germline V gene are LGHDT and YNNKEL (reference sequence). The CDR3 is 14 amino acids. Trimming stripped 3 bases from V and 5 bases from J, with 13 bases between. The CDR3 protein is CASSHRTDSTEAFF. The CDR3 DNA is TGTGCCAGCAGCCACCGGACAGATTCAACTGAAGCTTTCTTT.

V gene TRBV9 combines with J gene TRBJ2-7; 13 nucleotides agree with TRBD2. Germline V lookup: CDR1 SGDLS, CDR2 YYNGEE. The junction had 7 bases not matched to a gene; V was cut back by 0 bases and J by 4 bases. The CDR3 extends over 17 amino acids. For the CDR3, the DNA is TGTGCCAGCAGCGTAGCCCCAGGACTAGCGGGGGTTTACGAGCAGTACTTC. Translation gives CASSVAPGLAGVYEQYF.

V is TRBV12-3 or TRBV12-4 and J is TRBJ1-1; D is uncertain. The CDR3 has 13 amino acids. Trimming took off 3 bases at V and 3 bases at J, with 8 bases between the two ends. For the CDR3, the DNA is TGTGCCAGCAGTTTCATCCGGGACACTGAAGCTTTCTTT. Amino acids: CASSFIRDTEAFF.

The chain couples TRBV18 to TRBJ1-5; D is ambiguous. V lost 6 bases and J 0 bases, leaving 9 bases between the germline ends. The germline gives CDR1 KGHSH, CDR2 LQKENI. The CDR3 is 14 amino acids. The CDR3 DNA sequence: TGTGCCAGCTCCCACAGCAATAGCAATCAGCCCCAGCATTTT. Translated: CASSHSNSNQPQHF.

The chain recombines TRBV4-3 with TRBJ1-2; D call uncertain. V dropped 1 base and J dropped 5 bases, with 11 bases sitting between them. This CDR3 contains 14 residues. Germline assignment: CDR1 LGHNA and CDR2 YSLEER. In DNA form, the CDR3 reads TGCGCCAGCAGCCAAGTGGGCAGTCCTTATGGCTACACCTTC. Its translation: CASSQVGSPYGYTF.

The chain combines TRBV5-6 with TRBJ1-2; 7 bases are shared with TRBD1. The CDR3 has 15 residues. Trimming removed 0 bases from V and 4 bases from J; junction bases left unmatched: 6. CDR1 is SGHDT, CDR2 YYEEEE, per germline. CDR3 sequence: CASSLGTGGVYGYTF. In nucleotides, the CDR3 is TGTGCCAGCAGCTTGGGGACAGGTGGAGTCTATGGCTACACCTTC.

The chain links TRBV25-1 to TRBJ1-1; D gene uncertain. The CDR3 totals 12 residues. The germline gives CDR1 MGHDK, CDR2 SYGVNS. Trimming left V 4 bases short and J 1 base short, with 4 bases between. CDR3 in amino acids: CASSVRNTEAFF. CDR3 DNA: TGTGCCAGCAGTGTCAGGAACACTGAAGCTTTCTTT.

The chain joins TRBV3-1 (or the pseudogene TRBV3-2) to TRBJ1-1, with D possibly matching TRBD1 (6 bases). Germline lookup yields CDR1 LGHDT and CDR2 YNNKEL (reference sequence). The V end was cut by 5 bases, the J end by 0 bases, with 10 bases between. This CDR3 region has 14 residues. This CDR3 is CASSRGGLNTEAFF. The CDR3 DNA reads TGTGCCAGCAGCAGGGGGGGGTTGAACACTGAAGCTTTCTTT.

CDR3 residues: CASRRVNSPLHF. The DNA of the CDR3 is TGTGCCAGCAGACGGGTTAATTCACCCCTCCACTTT. The V and J genes are TRBV12-3 or TRBV12-4 and TRBJ1-6; D remains unclear. Deletions cut 6 bases from V and 6 bases from J, with 6 bases between. This CDR3 is built from 12 residues.

The chain uses TRBV6-5 and TRBJ1-3; TRBD1 is a possible D gene (6 bases). V lost 3 bases, J lost 1 base, and 10 bases lay in between. From germline, CDR1 is MNHEY and CDR2 SVGAGI. The CDR3 is made up of 15 amino acids. The CDR3 DNA is TGTGCCAGCAGTTATCGGGGGGCTTCTGGAAACACCATATATTTT. Protein: CASSYRGASGNTIYF.

The chain carries TRBV29-1 and TRBJ2-7; 8 bases agree with TRBD2. Germline-derived CDR1 and CDR2 are SQVTM and ANQGSEA. The trim removed 7 bases at V and 0 bases at J, leaving 11 bases unmatched. The CDR3 length is 15 residues. The CDR3 DNA reads TGCAGCGCTGTATGGATCGGGACTAGCTCCTACGAGCAGTACTTC. Amino acid sequence: CSAVWIGTSSYEQYF.

This clone has a single count. The rearrangement uses TRBV3-1 (or the pseudogene TRBV3-2) and TRBJ1-2, with D possibly TRBD1 on 5 matching bases. This CDR3 spans 16 amino acids. The germline V gene encodes CDR1 LGHDT and CDR2 YNNKEL (reference sequence). Trimming cost V 1 base and J 0 bases, with 12 bases left between them. The CDR3 loop is CASSQVGDRANYGYTF. The CDR3, as DNA: TGTGCCAGCAGCCAAGTAGGGGACCGGGCTAACTATGGCTACACCTTC.

This clone is a singleton in its sample. The rearrangement joins TRBV3-1 (or the pseudogene TRBV3-2) to TRBJ1-3, with no clear D. This CDR3 region has 14 residues. Germline values: CDR1 LGHDT, CDR2 YNNKEL (reference sequence). V was clipped by 1 base and J by 6 bases, with 10 bases between them. DNA of the CDR3: TGTGCCAGCAGCCAAGGATCTGGAGCAAACACCATATATTTT. Protein sequence: CASSQGSGANTIYF.

CDR3 amino acids: CASSPTAYSNQPQHF. CDR3 in DNA: TGTGCCAGTAGTCCCACGGCCTATAGCAATCAGCCCCAGCATTTT. The chain employs TRBV19 and TRBJ1-5; D not resolved. The CDR3 extends over 15 amino acids. V dropped 5 bases and J dropped 0 bases, with 11 bases sitting between them. The germline V gene has CDR1 LNHDA and CDR2 SQIVND (reference sequence).

The V gene is TRBV19, the J gene TRBJ2-7, with D possibly being TRBD1 (6 bases). Deletions cut 3 bases from V and 2 bases from J, with 11 bases between. Germline CDR1 LNHDA, CDR2 SQIVND (reference sequence). The CDR3 contains 14 residues. DNA of the CDR3: TGTGCCAGTAGTATGCGGACAGCACCCTACGAGCAGTACTTC. The encoded protein is CASSMRTAPYEQYF.

The chain joins TRBV18 to TRBJ1-6; D is uncertain. The CDR3 runs 14 residues. Germline loops: CDR1 KGHSH, CDR2 LQKENI. V dropped 3 bases and J dropped 5 bases, with 8 bases sitting between them. In DNA, the CDR3 is TGTGCCAGCTCACCGGGGTCGGATAATTCACCCCTCCACTTT. Translating it yields CASSPGSDNSPLHF.

This chain joins TRBV7-9 and TRBJ1-3; no definite D call. The V and J ends lost 7 bases and 4 bases respectively, with 17 bases between them. The CDR3 loop spans 15 amino acids. CDR1 and CDR2 from the germline V gene are SEHNR and FQNEAQ (reference sequence). The chain's CDR3 is CASTTPRSLGNTIYF. CDR3 in DNA: TGTGCCAGCACCACGCCGCGGTCGCTCGGAAACACCATATATTTT.